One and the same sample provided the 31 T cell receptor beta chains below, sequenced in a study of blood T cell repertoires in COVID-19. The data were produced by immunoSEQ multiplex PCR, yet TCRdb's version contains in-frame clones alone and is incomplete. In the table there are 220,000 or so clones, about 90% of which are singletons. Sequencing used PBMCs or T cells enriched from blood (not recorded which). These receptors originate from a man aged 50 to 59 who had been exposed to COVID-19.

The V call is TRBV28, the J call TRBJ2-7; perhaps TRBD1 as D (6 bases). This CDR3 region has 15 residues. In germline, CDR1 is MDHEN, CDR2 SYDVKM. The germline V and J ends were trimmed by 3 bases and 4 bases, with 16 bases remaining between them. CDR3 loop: CASSLDSPLTYEQYF. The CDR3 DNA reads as TGTGCCAGCAGTTTGGACAGTCCTCTGACGTACGAGCAGTACTTC.

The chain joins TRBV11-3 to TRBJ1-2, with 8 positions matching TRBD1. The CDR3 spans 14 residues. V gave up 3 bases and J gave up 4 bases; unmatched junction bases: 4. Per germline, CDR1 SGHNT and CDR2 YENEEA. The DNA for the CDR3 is TGTGCCAGCAGCTTCGGAACAGGGGGCTATGGCTACACCTTC. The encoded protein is CASSFGTGGYGYTF.

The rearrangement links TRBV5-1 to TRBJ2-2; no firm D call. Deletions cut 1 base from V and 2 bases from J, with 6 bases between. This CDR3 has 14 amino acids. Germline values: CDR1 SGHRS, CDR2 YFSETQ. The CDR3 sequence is CASSLKPNTGELFF. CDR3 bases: TGCGCCAGCAGCTTGAAGCCTAACACCGGGGAGCTGTTTTTT.

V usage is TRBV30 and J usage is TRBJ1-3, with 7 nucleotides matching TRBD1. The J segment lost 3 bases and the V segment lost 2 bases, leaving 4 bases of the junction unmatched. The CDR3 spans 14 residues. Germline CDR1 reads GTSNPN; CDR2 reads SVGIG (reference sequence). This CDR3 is CAWSRRGLGNTIYF. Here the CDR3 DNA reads TGTGCCTGGAGTCGGAGGGGGCTTGGAAACACCATATATTTT.

The DNA of the CDR3 is TGTGCCAGCAGCTCCATGGGGGCGGGAAACACCATATATTTT. It yields the protein CASSSMGAGNTIYF. The chain couples TRBV28 to TRBJ1-3; the D gene is possibly TRBD1 (6 bases). Trimming stripped 6 bases from V and 4 bases from J, with 13 bases between. Germline loops: CDR1 MDHEN, CDR2 SYDVKM. This CDR3 has 14 residues.

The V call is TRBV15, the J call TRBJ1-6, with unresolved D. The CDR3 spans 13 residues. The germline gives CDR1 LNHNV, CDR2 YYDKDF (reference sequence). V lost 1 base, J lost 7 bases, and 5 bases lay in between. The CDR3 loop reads CATSRGQNSPLHF. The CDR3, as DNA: TGTGCCACCAGCAGAGGACAAAATTCACCCCTCCACTTT.

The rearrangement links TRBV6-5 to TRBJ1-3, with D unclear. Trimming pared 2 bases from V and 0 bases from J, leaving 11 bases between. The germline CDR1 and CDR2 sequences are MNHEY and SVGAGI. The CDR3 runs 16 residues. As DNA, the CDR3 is TGTGCCAGCAGTTACACTATCGGAAGCTCTGGAAACACCATATATTTT. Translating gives CASSYTIGSSGNTIYF.

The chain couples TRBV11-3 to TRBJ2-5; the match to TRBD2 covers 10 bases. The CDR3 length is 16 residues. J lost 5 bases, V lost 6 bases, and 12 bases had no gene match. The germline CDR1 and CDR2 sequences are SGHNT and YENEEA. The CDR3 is CASSTLAGGGPETQYF. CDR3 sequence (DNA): TGTGCCAGCAGTACTTTAGCGGGAGGAGGGCCTGAGACCCAGTACTTC.

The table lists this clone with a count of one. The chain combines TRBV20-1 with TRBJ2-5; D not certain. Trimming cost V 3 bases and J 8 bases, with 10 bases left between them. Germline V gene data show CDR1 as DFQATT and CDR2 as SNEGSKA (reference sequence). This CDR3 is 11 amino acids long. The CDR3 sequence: CSARTTETQYF. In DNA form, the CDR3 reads TGCAGTGCTAGGACCACAGAAACCCAGTACTTC.

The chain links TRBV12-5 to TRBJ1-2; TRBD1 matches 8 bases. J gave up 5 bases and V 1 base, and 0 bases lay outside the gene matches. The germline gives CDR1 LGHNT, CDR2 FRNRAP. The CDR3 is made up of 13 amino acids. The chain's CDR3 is CASGLGQGYGYTF. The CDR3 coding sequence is TGTGCTAGTGGTTTGGGACAGGGGTATGGCTACACCTTC.

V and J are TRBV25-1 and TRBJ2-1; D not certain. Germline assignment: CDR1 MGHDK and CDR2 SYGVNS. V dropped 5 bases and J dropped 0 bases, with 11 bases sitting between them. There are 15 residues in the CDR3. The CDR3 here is CASSQAGYSYNEQFF. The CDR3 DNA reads TGTGCCAGCAGTCAAGCAGGCTACTCCTACAATGAGCAGTTCTTC.

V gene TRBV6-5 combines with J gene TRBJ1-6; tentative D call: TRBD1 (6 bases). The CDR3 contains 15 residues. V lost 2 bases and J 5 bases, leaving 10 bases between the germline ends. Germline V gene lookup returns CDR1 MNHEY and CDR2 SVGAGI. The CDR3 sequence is CASSYGQGNNSPLHF. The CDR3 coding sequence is TGTGCCAGCAGTTACGGTCAGGGGAATAATTCACCCCTCCACTTT.

CDR3 in amino acids: CASSLVIVDAGGSGNQPQHF. Here the CDR3 DNA reads TGTGCCAGCAGTTTGGTAATAGTTGACGCAGGGGGCTCGGGCAATCAGCCCCAGCATTTT. The chain recombines TRBV28 with TRBJ1-5; TRBD1 aligns across 8 bases. Unmatched junction bases numbered 18, after V lost 3 bases and J lost 2 bases. The CDR3 covers 20 residues. Germline V gene sequence: CDR1 MDHEN, CDR2 SYDVKM.

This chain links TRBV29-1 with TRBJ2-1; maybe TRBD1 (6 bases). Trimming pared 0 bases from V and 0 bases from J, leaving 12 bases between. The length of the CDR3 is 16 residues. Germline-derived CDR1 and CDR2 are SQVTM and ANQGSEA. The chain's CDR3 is CSVEDPDRSSYNEQFF. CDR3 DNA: TGCAGCGTTGAAGATCCCGACAGGAGCTCCTACAATGAGCAGTTCTTC.

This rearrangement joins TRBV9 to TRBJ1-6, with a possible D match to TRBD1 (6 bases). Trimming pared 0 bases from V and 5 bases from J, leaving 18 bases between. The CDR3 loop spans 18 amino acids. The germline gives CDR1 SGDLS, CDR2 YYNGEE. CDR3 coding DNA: TGTGCCAGCAGCGTAGCAGGAGCAGGGGCTTTAAATAATTCACCCCTCCACTTT. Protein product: CASSVAGAGALNNSPLHF.

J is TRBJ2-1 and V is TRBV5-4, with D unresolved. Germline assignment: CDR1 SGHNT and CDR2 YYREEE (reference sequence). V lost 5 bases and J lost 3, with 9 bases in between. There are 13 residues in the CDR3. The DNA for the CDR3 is TGTGCCAGCAGAGAACAGCTCTACAATGAGCAGTTCTTC. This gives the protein CASREQLYNEQFF.

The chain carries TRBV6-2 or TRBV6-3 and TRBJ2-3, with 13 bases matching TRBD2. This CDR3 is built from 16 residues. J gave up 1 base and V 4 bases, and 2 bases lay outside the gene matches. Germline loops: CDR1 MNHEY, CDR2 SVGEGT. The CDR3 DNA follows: TGTGCCAGCAGTTTTGGACTAGCGGGAGGCACAGATACGCAGTATTTT. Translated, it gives CASSFGLAGGTDTQYF.

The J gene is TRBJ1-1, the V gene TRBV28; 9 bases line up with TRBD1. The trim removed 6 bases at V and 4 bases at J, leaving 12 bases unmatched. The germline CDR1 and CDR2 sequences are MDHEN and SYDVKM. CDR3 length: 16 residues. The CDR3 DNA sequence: TGTGCCAGCAGCCCTTCCCCGGGACAGGGTTTCACTGAAGCTTTCTTT. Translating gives CASSPSPGQGFTEAFF.

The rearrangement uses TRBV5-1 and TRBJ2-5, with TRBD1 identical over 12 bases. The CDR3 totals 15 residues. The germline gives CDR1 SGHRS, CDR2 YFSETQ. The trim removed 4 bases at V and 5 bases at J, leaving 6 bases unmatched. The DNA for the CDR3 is TGCGCCAGCAGCCGGGGACAGGGGGCCCAGGAGACCCAGTACTTC. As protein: CASSRGQGAQETQYF.

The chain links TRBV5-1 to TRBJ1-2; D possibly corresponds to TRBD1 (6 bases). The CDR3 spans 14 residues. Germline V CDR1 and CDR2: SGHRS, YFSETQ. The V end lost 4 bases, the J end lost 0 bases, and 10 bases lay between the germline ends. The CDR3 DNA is TGCGCCAGCAGCACAGGGATGGCTAACTATGGCTACACCTTC. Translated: CASSTGMANYGYTF.

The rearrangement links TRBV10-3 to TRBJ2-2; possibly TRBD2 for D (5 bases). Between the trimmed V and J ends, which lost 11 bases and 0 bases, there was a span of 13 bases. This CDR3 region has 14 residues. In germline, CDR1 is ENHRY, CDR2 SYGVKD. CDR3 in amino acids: CASGGPANTGELFF. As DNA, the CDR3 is TGTGCCTCCGGAGGCCCCGCGAACACCGGGGAGCTGTTTTTT.

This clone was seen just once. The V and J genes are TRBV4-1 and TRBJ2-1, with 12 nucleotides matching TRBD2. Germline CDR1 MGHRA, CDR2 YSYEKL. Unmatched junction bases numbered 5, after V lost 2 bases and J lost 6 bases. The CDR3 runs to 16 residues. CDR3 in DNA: TGCGCCAGCAGCCAACTACTAGCGGGGGGACTCAATGAGCAGTTCTTC. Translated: CASSQLLAGGLNEQFF.

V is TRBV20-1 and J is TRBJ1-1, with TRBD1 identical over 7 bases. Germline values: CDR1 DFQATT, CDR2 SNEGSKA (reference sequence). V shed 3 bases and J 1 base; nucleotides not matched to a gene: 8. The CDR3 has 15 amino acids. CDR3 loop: CSASAPGTANTEAFF. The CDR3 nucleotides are TGCAGTGCTAGTGCTCCCGGGACAGCGAACACTGAAGCTTTCTTT.

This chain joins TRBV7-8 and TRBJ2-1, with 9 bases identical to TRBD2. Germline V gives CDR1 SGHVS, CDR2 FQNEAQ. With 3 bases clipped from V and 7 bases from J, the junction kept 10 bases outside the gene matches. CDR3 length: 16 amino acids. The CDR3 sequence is CASSFEGLARRNEQFF. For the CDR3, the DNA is TGTGCCAGCAGCTTCGAAGGACTAGCGCGGAGGAATGAGCAGTTCTTC.

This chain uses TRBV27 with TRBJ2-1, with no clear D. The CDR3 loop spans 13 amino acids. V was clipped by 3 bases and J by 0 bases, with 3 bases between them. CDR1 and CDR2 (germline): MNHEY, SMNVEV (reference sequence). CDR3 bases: TGTGCCAGCAGTTTGAGCTCCTACAATGAGCAGTTCTTC. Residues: CASSLSSYNEQFF.

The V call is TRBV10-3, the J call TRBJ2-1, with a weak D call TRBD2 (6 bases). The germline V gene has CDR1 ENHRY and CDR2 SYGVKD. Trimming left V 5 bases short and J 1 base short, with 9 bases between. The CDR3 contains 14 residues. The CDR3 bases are TGTGCCATCAGTAGGGCGGGGTCCTACAATGAGCAGTTCTTC. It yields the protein CAISRAGSYNEQFF.

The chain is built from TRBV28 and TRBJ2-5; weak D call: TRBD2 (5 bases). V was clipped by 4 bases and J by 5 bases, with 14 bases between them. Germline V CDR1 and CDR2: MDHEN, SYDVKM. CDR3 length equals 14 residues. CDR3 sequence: CASSYGPEGETQYF. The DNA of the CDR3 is TGTGCCAGCAGTTACGGCCCTGAGGGCGAGACCCAGTACTTC.

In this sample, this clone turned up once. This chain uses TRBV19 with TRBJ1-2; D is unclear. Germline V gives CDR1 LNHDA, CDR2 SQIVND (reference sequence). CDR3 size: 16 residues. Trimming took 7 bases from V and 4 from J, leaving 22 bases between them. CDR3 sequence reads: CASKKVAAAPSYGYTF. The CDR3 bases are TGTGCCAGTAAAAAGGTGGCCGCGGCTCCTTCCTATGGCTACACCTTC.

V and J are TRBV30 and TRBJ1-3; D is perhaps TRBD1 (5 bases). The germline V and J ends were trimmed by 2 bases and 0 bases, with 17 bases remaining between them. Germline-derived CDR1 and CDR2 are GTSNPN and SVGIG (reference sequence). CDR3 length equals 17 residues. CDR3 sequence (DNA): TGTGCCTGGAGTTCCTTTTGGGGCAGGAGCTCTGGAAACACCATATATTTT. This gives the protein CAWSSFWGRSSGNTIYF.

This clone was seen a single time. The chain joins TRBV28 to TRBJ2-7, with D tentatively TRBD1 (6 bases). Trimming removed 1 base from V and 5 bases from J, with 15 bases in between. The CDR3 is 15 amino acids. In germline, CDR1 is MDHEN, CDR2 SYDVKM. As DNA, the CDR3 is TGTGCCAGCAGTTTATTGGGGGCAGGGAAAAACGAGCAGTACTTC. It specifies CASSLLGAGKNEQYF.

The DNA of the CDR3 is TGCGCCAGCAGCTTGTTTATTACAGGGGGAAACTATGGCTACACCTTC. It is translated as CASSLFITGGNYGYTF. The chain employs TRBV5-1 and TRBJ1-2; 8 bases match TRBD1. The ends lost 1 base at V and 2 bases at J; junction bases unmatched: 7. The CDR3 spans 16 residues. Germline CDR1 reads SGHRS; CDR2 reads YFSETQ.